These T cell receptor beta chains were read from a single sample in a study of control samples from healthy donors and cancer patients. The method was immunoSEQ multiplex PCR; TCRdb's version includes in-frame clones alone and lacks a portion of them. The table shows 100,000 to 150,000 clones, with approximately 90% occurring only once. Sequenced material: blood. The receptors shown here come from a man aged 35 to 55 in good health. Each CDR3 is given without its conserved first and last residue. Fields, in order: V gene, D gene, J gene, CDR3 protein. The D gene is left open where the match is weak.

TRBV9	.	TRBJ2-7	ASSVDGITAGARDEQY
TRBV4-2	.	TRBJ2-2	ASSQDSGYTGELF
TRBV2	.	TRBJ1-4	ASSVKDEKLF
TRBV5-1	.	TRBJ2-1	ASSPLGTSRVNEQF
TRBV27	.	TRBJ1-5	ASSLTGSNQPQH
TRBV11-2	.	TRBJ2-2	ASSLDQAGGELF
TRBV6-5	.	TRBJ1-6	ASNDRNNSPLH
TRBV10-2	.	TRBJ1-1	ASSEWDTEAF
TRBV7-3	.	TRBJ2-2	ASSLRRGLNLPSNTGELF
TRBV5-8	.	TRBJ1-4	ASSPSGDPNEKLF
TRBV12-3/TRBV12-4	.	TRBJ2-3	ASTPNTDTQY
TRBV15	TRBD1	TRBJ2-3	ATSRGDTGADTQY
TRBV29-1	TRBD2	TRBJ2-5	SASGGSQETQY
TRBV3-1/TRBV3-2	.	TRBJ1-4	ASSQAGVGEKLF
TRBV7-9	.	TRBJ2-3	ASSLWVDTQY
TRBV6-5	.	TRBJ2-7	ASSSTGTYEQY
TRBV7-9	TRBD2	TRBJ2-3	ASSPGLASDTQY
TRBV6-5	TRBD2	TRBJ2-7	ASSNRGVYEQY
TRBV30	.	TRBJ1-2	AWYWRGYGYT
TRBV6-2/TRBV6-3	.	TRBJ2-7	ASSYTGPGYEQY
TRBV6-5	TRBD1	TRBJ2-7	ASSSATGTGGGEQY
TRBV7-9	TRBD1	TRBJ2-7	ASSSSRTGGISYEQY
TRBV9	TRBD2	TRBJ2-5	ASSAYSGGALETQY
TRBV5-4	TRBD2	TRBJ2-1	ASSLGGLAGPLDEQF
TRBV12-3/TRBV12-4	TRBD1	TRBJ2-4	ASSYRDRQIY